This TCR beta chain comes out of a study of blood T cell repertoires in COVID-19. Whole-study context: Acute and convalescent COVID-19 specimens originated in the United States, Italy and Spain.

Cohort assignment relied on participant-reported clinical history. Symptom resolution, clearance, or two negative PCRs marked the recovered donors of Cohort 3. Data came from immunoSEQ multiplex PCR; TCRdb stores just in-frame clones and leaves some out. The sample lists hundreds of thousands of clones, 75% to 90% occurring once. V shed 5 bases and J shed 7 bases, with 20 bases lying between them. This CDR3 is 15 amino acids long. In germline, CDR1 is SEHNR, CDR2 FQNEAQ (reference sequence). The receptor was isolated from a man aged 35-49 years who had recovered from COVID-19. Sequencing used PBMCs or T cells enriched from blood (not recorded which). The chain recombines TRBV7-9 with TRBJ1-1, with D possibly matching TRBD1 (6 bases). This chain's CDR3 is CASSPLGEQGLEAFF. The DNA of the CDR3 is TGTGCCAGCAGCCCTCTTGGGGAACAGGGTCTTGAAGCTTTCTTT.